A single T cell receptor beta chain is shown here with its context. The V gene's germline CDR1 is MRHNA and CDR2 SNTAGT. The CDR3 runs 15 residues. V shed 7 bases and J shed 6 bases, with 21 bases lying between them. The repertoire was sequenced with immunoSEQ multiplex PCR; TCRdb's copy has only in-frame clones and lacks some. Here the sample spans 35,000 to 45,000 clones, roughly 86% being singletons. This entry is derived from a study of PD-L1 blockade in urothelial cancer. The TCR comes from a man between 70 and 80 years old with urothelial cancer. This chain connects TRBV6-4 to TRBJ1-1; D perhaps matches TRBD1 (5 bases). Sequencing was performed on PBMCs, taken around atezolizumab (anti-PD-L1) treatment. CDR3: CASKLQPDISSEAFF. CDR3 bases: TGTGCCAGCAAACTCCAACCGGACATATCGTCTGAAGCTTTCTTT.